A single sample gave rise to the 5 T cell receptor beta chains below, sequenced in a study of molecular identifiers for immune sequencing clone quantification. Using its own MiXCR run on the PCR reads, TCRdb lists one record per CDR3 protein. Counted here are hundreds of thousands of distinct CDR3 sequences, about 20% occurring once; the ten biggest clones make up 0.85%. The source material was naive CD8+ T cells from blood, with Jurkat cell RNA spiked in. The subset denotes: FACS-sorted CD8+CD4-CCR7+CD45RA+ naive T cells. The receptors derive from a human donor in good health. Some libraries in this study had Jurkat cell RNA spiked in.

For this clonotype: The conserved phenylalanine or tryptophan normally closing the CDR3 is absent here, so this likely arose from a read error. The DNA is omitted, as the CDR3 cannot be located on it reliably, and the CDR3 follows TCRdb's listing. This chain uses TRBV4-3 with TRBJ1-3; the table's D call of TRBD1 was not tested on the DNA. The CDR3 comprises 15 residues, both ends counted. Germline CDR1 LGHNA, CDR2 YSLEER. The CDR3 region is CASSQDRGSGNTICS.

As concerns this clonotype: Germline is not matched at one junction end, which may reflect a read error. The chain uses TRBV12-3 or TRBV12-4 and TRBJ2-3; D not certain. This CDR3 region has 11 residues. For the CDR3, the DNA is TGTGCCAGCAGTTTGTCAGATACGCGGTATTTT. Residues: CASSLSDTRYF.

This clonotype was observed many times. The chain couples TRBV6-2 or TRBV6-3 to TRBJ1-5; maybe TRBD1 (5 bases). Germline CDR1 MNHEY, CDR2 SVGEGT. The CDR3 covers 15 residues. V dropped 1 base and J dropped 1 base, with 8 bases sitting between them. CDR3 protein: CASSYLRDSNQPQHF. As DNA, the CDR3 is TGTGCCAGCAGTTACTTGCGGGACAGCAATCAGCCCCAGCATTTT.

This chain uses TRBV15 with TRBJ1-6; D unresolved. In germline, CDR1 is LNHNV, CDR2 YYDKDF (reference sequence). This CDR3 is 13 amino acids long. V shed 5 bases and J shed 10 bases, with 12 bases lying between them. CDR3 DNA sequence: TGTGCCACCAGCGGATCAGGAGTATCACCCCTCCACTTT. Protein sequence: CATSGSGVSPLHF.

A remark on this clonotype: A much larger clone lies one base from this, so it may be a read error. This CDR3 is missing its conserved last phenylalanine or tryptophan, likely due to a read error. The chain recombines TRBV27 with TRBJ2-7; the D gene is possibly TRBD1 (6 bases). The V gene lost 6 bases and the J gene lost 0 bases, with 15 bases spanning the gap. The CDR3 runs to 15 residues. The germline V gene encodes CDR1 MNHEY and CDR2 SMNVEV (reference sequence). Here the CDR3 DNA reads TGTGCCAGCAGCACCCACTGGACAGACTCCTACGAGCAGTACCTC. This sequence encodes CASSTHWTDSYEQYL.